These T cell receptor beta chains were read from a single sample in a study of identical twins. TCRdb re-derived calls from the 5' RACE reads in MiXCR, one entry per CDR3 protein. Of 1,800,000 or so distinct CDR3 sequences listed, around a third are singletons. Sequencing input: cord blood. These receptors all stem from a newborn girl in good health. The CDR3 runs from the conserved cysteine through the conserved F or W. Fields, in order: CDR3 protein, CDR3 DNA, J gene, V gene, D gene, clone size. A D gene is named only where the DNA matches it firmly. Rows may omit the clone size; those that give it use once, few, many or a size class.

CDR3 protein: CSAGTALNSPLHF
CDR3 DNA: TGCAGTGCCGGGACAGCTCTTAATTCACCCCTCCACTTT
J gene: TRBJ1-6
V gene: TRBV20-1
D gene: TRBD1
clone size: few

CDR3 protein: CANSLGDYGYTF
CDR3 DNA: TGTGCCAACAGTTTAGGTGACTATGGCTACACCTTC
J gene: TRBJ1-2
V gene: TRBV12-3/TRBV12-4
D gene: .
clone size: few

CDR3 protein: CSVEGITDTQYF
CDR3 DNA: TGCAGCGTTGAGGGTATCACAGATACGCAGTATTTT
J gene: TRBJ2-3
V gene: TRBV29-1
D gene: .
clone size: .

CDR3 protein: CSSSDSYGYTF
CDR3 DNA: TGTTCCAGCTCGGACTCCTATGGCTACACCTTC
J gene: TRBJ1-2
V gene: TRBV12-3/TRBV12-4
D gene: .
clone size: .

CDR3 protein: CASRDWTAPYEQYF
CDR3 DNA: TGTGCCAGCAGGGACTGGACAGCACCCTACGAGCAGTACTTC
J gene: TRBJ2-7
V gene: TRBV28
D gene: .
clone size: few

CDR3 protein: CASSPSEMETQYF
CDR3 DNA: TGTGCCAGCAGTCCTTCGGAGATGGAGACCCAGTACTTC
J gene: TRBJ2-5
V gene: TRBV27
D gene: .
clone size: .

CDR3 protein: CSARAGNTDTQYF
CDR3 DNA: TGCAGTGCCCGAGCGGGGAACACAGATACGCAGTATTTT
J gene: TRBJ2-3
V gene: TRBV20-1
D gene: TRBD2
clone size: .

CDR3 protein: CASSLAGQGGETQYF
CDR3 DNA: TGTGCCAGCAGTCTCGCGGGACAGGGGGGAGAGACCCAGTACTTC
J gene: TRBJ2-5
V gene: TRBV28
D gene: TRBD1
clone size: .

CDR3 protein: CASTVGGSFYGYTF
CDR3 DNA: TGTGCCAGCACCGTTGGTGGCAGTTTCTATGGCTACACCTTC
J gene: TRBJ1-2
V gene: TRBV12-3/TRBV12-4
D gene: .
clone size: .

CDR3 protein: CSAIEGGRAYEQYF
CDR3 DNA: TGCAGTGCCATAGAGGGGGGCCGTGCCTACGAGCAGTACTTC
J gene: TRBJ2-7
V gene: TRBV20-1
D gene: .
clone size: .

CDR3 protein: CATGRDGGPTGAYGDTF
CDR3 DNA: TGTGCCACCGGCAGAGATGGGGGCCCGACAGGGGCCTATGGCGACACCTTC
J gene: TRBJ1-2
V gene: TRBV15
D gene: TRBD1
clone size: .

CDR3 protein: CSVERGTPDTQYF
CDR3 DNA: TGCAGCGTTGAAAGGGGTACCCCAGATACGCAGTATTTT
J gene: TRBJ2-3
V gene: TRBV29-1
D gene: .
clone size: many

CDR3 protein: CSARERGINSPLHF
CDR3 DNA: TGCAGTGCTAGAGAACGAGGGATTAATTCACCCCTCCACTTT
J gene: TRBJ1-6
V gene: TRBV20-1
D gene: .
clone size: .

CDR3 protein: CASNGGELFF
CDR3 DNA: TGTGCCAGCAATGGCGGGGAGCTGTTTTTT
J gene: TRBJ2-2
V gene: TRBV2
D gene: .
clone size: .

CDR3 protein: CSARDRTGRSYGYTF
CDR3 DNA: TGCAGTGCTAGAGATCGGACAGGGCGTTCCTATGGCTACACCTTC
J gene: TRBJ1-2
V gene: TRBV20-1
D gene: TRBD1
clone size: .

CDR3 protein: CASSPLAGRTGELFF
CDR3 DNA: TGTGCCAGCAGTCCACTAGCGGGACGCACCGGGGAGCTGTTTTTT
J gene: TRBJ2-2
V gene: TRBV28
D gene: TRBD2
clone size: .

CDR3 protein: CAGRLGTNYGYTF
CDR3 DNA: TGTGCCGGACGACTTGGGACCAACTATGGCTACACCTTC
J gene: TRBJ1-2
V gene: TRBV7-9
D gene: .
clone size: few

CDR3 protein: CASKKGTSYEQYF
CDR3 DNA: TGTGCCAGCAAAAAAGGGACTAGCTACGAGCAGTACTTC
J gene: TRBJ2-7
V gene: TRBV6-5
D gene: TRBD2
clone size: .

CDR3 protein: CSARYPGGNTDTQYF
CDR3 DNA: TGCAGTGCTAGGTACCCCGGGGGGAACACAGATACGCAGTATTTT
J gene: TRBJ2-3
V gene: TRBV20-1
D gene: TRBD2
clone size: many

CDR3 protein: CASSLRLSGVYNEQFF
CDR3 DNA: TGTGCCAGCAGCCTTCGACTAAGCGGGGTCTACAATGAGCAGTTCTTC
J gene: TRBJ2-1
V gene: TRBV4-2
D gene: TRBD2
clone size: few

CDR3 protein: CAISDPYRADVYEQYF
CDR3 DNA: TGTGCCATCAGTGACCCTTACAGGGCCGATGTCTACGAGCAGTACTTC
J gene: TRBJ2-7
V gene: TRBV10-3
D gene: .
clone size: many

CDR3 protein: CASSDPDRGYEQYF
CDR3 DNA: TGTGCCAGCAGCGACCCCGACAGGGGTTACGAGCAGTACTTC
J gene: TRBJ2-7
V gene: TRBV28
D gene: TRBD1
clone size: .

CDR3 protein: CATSDGGSWYNEQLF
CDR3 DNA: TGTGCCACCAGTGATGGCGGGAGCTGGTACAATGAGCAGTTATTC
J gene: TRBJ2-1
V gene: TRBV24-1
D gene: TRBD2
clone size: .

CDR3 protein: CASSYSGGGDEQFF
CDR3 DNA: TGTGCCAGCAGTTACTCGGGTGGAGGAGATGAGCAGTTCTTC
J gene: TRBJ2-1
V gene: TRBV6-2/TRBV6-3
D gene: .
clone size: .

CDR3 protein: CVSSTPGGPTDTQYF
CDR3 DNA: TGTGTCAGCAGCACACCCGGAGGGCCCACAGATACGCAGTATTTT
J gene: TRBJ2-3
V gene: TRBV12-3/TRBV12-4
D gene: .
clone size: .

CDR3 protein: CSAGENYEQYF
CDR3 DNA: TGCAGTGCCGGGGAGAACTACGAGCAGTACTTC
J gene: TRBJ2-7
V gene: TRBV20-1
D gene: .
clone size: few

CDR3 protein: CASRSSGGSWDDEQFF
CDR3 DNA: TGTGCCAGCCGGTCTAGCGGGGGATCCTGGGACGATGAGCAGTTCTTC
J gene: TRBJ2-1
V gene: TRBV27
D gene: TRBD2
clone size: few

CDR3 protein: CASSQEPDLAKNIQYF
CDR3 DNA: TGTGCCAGCAGCCAAGAACCGGACCTAGCCAAAAACATTCAGTACTTC
J gene: TRBJ2-4
V gene: TRBV3-1
D gene: .
clone size: few

CDR3 protein: CATRKTGEDQPQHF
CDR3 DNA: TGTGCCACCAGGAAGACAGGTGAAGATCAGCCCCAGCATTTT
J gene: TRBJ1-5
V gene: TRBV15
D gene: .
clone size: few

CDR3 protein: CASSYKGASTDTQYF
CDR3 DNA: TGTGCCAGCAGTTATAAGGGGGCCAGCACAGATACGCAGTATTTT
J gene: TRBJ2-3
V gene: TRBV6-5
D gene: TRBD1
clone size: few

CDR3 protein: CSAPLSGTDTQYF
CDR3 DNA: TGCAGTGCCCCCCTCAGCGGCACAGATACGCAGTATTTT
J gene: TRBJ2-3
V gene: TRBV20-1
D gene: .
clone size: many

CDR3 protein: CSARDHRTIYGYTF
CDR3 DNA: TGCAGTGCTAGAGATCACAGGACTATCTATGGCTACACCTTC
J gene: TRBJ1-2
V gene: TRBV20-1
D gene: .
clone size: .

CDR3 protein: CASSQDLVAGGQETQYF
CDR3 DNA: TGTGCCAGCAGCCAAGATCTTGTAGCGGGAGGACAAGAGACCCAGTACTTC
J gene: TRBJ2-5
V gene: TRBV3-1
D gene: TRBD2
clone size: .

CDR3 protein: CASRATGGPEAFF
CDR3 DNA: TGCGCCAGCAGGGCTACAGGGGGCCCTGAAGCTTTCTTT
J gene: TRBJ1-1
V gene: TRBV5-1
D gene: TRBD1
clone size: .

CDR3 protein: CASSETGKYQPQHF
CDR3 DNA: TGTGCCAGCAGTGAGACAGGGAAGTATCAGCCCCAGCATTTT
J gene: TRBJ1-5
V gene: TRBV28
D gene: TRBD1
clone size: few

CDR3 protein: CASIQGVRGTEAFF
CDR3 DNA: TGTGCCAGCATCCAAGGGGTACGTGGCACTGAAGCTTTCTTT
J gene: TRBJ1-1
V gene: TRBV7-9
D gene: .
clone size: .

CDR3 protein: CASSSSPGTGTSSYEQYF
CDR3 DNA: TGTGCCAGCAGCTCGAGTCCCGGGACAGGTACGAGCTCCTACGAGCAGTACTTC
J gene: TRBJ2-7
V gene: TRBV5-6
D gene: TRBD1
clone size: .

CDR3 protein: CASSQEEGEREELFF
CDR3 DNA: TGTGCCAGCAGCCAAGAAGAGGGGGAGAGGGAAGAACTGTTTTTT
J gene: TRBJ1-4
V gene: TRBV4-2
D gene: .
clone size: .

CDR3 protein: CASSQGVARTSTGELFF
CDR3 DNA: TGCGCCAGCAGCCAAGGCGTAGCGAGAACCTCCACCGGGGAGCTGTTTTTT
J gene: TRBJ2-2
V gene: TRBV4-1
D gene: .
clone size: few

CDR3 protein: CASGLRGLVNTEAFF
CDR3 DNA: TGTGCCAGCGGACTCAGGGGGCTGGTTAACACTGAAGCTTTCTTT
J gene: TRBJ1-1
V gene: TRBV28
D gene: TRBD1
clone size: few

CDR3 protein: CSASGGRLAKNIQYF
CDR3 DNA: TGCAGTGCTAGTGGGGGGCGCCTAGCCAAAAACATTCAGTACTTC
J gene: TRBJ2-4
V gene: TRBV20-1
D gene: .
clone size: few

CDR3 protein: CSARPFRDSRTDTQYF
CDR3 DNA: TGCAGTGCTAGACCCTTCCGGGATTCTCGCACAGATACGCAGTATTTT
J gene: TRBJ2-3
V gene: TRBV20-1
D gene: .
clone size: few

CDR3 protein: CAARQTGASYNSPLHF
CDR3 DNA: TGTGCCGCACGACAAACAGGGGCCTCCTATAATTCACCCCTCCACTTT
J gene: TRBJ1-6
V gene: TRBV6-1
D gene: TRBD1
clone size: .

CDR3 protein: CASSTQRLAIPQETQYF
CDR3 DNA: TGTGCCAGCAGCACTCAAAGACTAGCGATACCTCAAGAGACCCAGTACTTC
J gene: TRBJ2-5
V gene: TRBV4-2
D gene: TRBD2
clone size: many

CDR3 protein: CAVSESQLSYNEQFF
CDR3 DNA: TGTGCCGTCAGTGAGTCACAGCTCTCCTACAATGAGCAGTTCTTC
J gene: TRBJ2-1
V gene: TRBV10-3
D gene: .
clone size: .

CDR3 protein: CSASGRHYQPQHF
CDR3 DNA: TGCAGTGCTAGCGGCAGGCATTATCAGCCCCAGCATTTT
J gene: TRBJ1-5
V gene: TRBV20-1
D gene: .
clone size: .

CDR3 protein: CASREAGGSTDAQYF
CDR3 DNA: TGCGCCAGCAGGGAAGCGGGGGGCTCCACAGATGCGCAGTATTTT
J gene: TRBJ2-3
V gene: TRBV5-1
D gene: TRBD2
clone size: .

CDR3 protein: CAISEEGEIGQYEQYF
CDR3 DNA: TGTGCCATCAGTGAGGAGGGGGAAATCGGTCAATACGAGCAGTACTTC
J gene: TRBJ2-7
V gene: TRBV10-3
D gene: .
clone size: few

CDR3 protein: CASSPQSLSTGELFF
CDR3 DNA: TGTGCCAGCAGCCCGCAGTCCCTCAGCACCGGGGAGCTGTTTTTT
J gene: TRBJ2-2
V gene: TRBV11-2
D gene: .
clone size: .

CDR3 protein: CATMRTGYEQYF
CDR3 DNA: TGTGCCACCATGCGGACGGGCTACGAGCAGTACTTC
J gene: TRBJ2-7
V gene: TRBV10-3
D gene: .
clone size: few

CDR3 protein: CASSRDRRRLFF
CDR3 DNA: TGTGCCAGCAGTCGCGACAGGAGAAGACTGTTTTTT
J gene: TRBJ1-4
V gene: TRBV6-5
D gene: .
clone size: .